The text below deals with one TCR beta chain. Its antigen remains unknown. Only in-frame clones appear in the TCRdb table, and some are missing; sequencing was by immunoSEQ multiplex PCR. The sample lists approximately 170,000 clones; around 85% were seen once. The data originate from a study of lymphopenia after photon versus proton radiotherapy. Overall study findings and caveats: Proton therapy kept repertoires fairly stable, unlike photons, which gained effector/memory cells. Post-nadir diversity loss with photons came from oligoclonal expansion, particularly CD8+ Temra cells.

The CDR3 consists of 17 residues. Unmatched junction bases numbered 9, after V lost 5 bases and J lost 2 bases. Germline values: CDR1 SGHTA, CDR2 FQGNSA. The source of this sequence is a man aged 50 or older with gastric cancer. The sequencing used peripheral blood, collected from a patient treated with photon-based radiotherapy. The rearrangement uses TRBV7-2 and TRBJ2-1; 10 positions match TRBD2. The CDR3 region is CASSPRLAGLPYNEQFF. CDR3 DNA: TGTGCCAGCAGCCCGCGACTAGCGGGTCTCCCCTACAATGAGCAGTTCTTC.